The next 13 T cell receptor beta chains were all read from a single sample in a study of blood T cells in healthy people across ages (dated by TCRdb to between 2015 and 2017). The library was built by means of 5' RACE. The run used an Illumina HiSeq 2500. A second roughly 7 to 11 cycle PCR used a sample-barcoded 5' primer and a J-beta primer mix. Using fastp at Q25 and MiXCR, TCRdb reprocessed the public reads and kept productive beta chains. Each entry merges the rows of one CDR3 protein and shows their most common DNA and genes. Recorded for this sample are fewer than 1,000,000 distinct CDR3 sequences; about half of them occurred a single time. The ten largest clones represent approximately 18% of the sample. The sequenced sample was blood. Receptor source: a man at least 80 years old in good health.

The chain couples TRBV4-3 to TRBJ1-5; D ambiguous. CDR1 is LGHNA, CDR2 YSLEER, per germline. Trimming left V 3 bases short and J 3 bases short, with 6 bases between. The CDR3 length is 13 residues. CDR3 DNA: TGCGCCAGCAGCCACGATTTCAATCAGCCCCAGCATTTT. Encoded protein: CASSHDFNQPQHF.

This clonotype was recorded a few times. CDR3 protein: CSADAGPRTDTQYF. In DNA, the CDR3 is TGCAGTGCTGACGCAGGGCCCCGCACAGATACGCAGTATTTT. The genes are TRBV20-1 and TRBJ2-3, with D perhaps matching TRBD1 (5 bases). The CDR3 consists of 14 residues. Per germline, CDR1 DFQATT and CDR2 SNEGSKA (reference sequence). Trimming took 5 bases from V and 1 from J, leaving 13 bases between them.

V is TRBV29-1 and J is TRBJ2-2; TRBD2 might be the D (5 bases). This CDR3 comprises 13 residues. Per germline, CDR1 SQVTM and CDR2 ANQGSEA. V was clipped by 3 bases and J by 5 bases, with 10 bases between them. The CDR3 DNA reads TGCAGCGTTGACAAGGGAGAGACCGGGGAGCTGTTTTTT. Translated: CSVDKGETGELFF.

The rearrangement uses TRBV29-1 and TRBJ1-3, with 9 bases aligning to TRBD1. The CDR3 sequence is 15 residues long. Germline loops: CDR1 SQVTM, CDR2 ANQGSEA. The V segment lost 3 bases and the J segment 0 bases; nucleotides outside the gene matches: 3. Here the CDR3 reads CSVEGQGNSGNTIYF. Here the CDR3 DNA reads TGCAGCGTTGAGGGACAGGGAAACTCTGGAAACACCATATATTTT.

This clonotype was seen at least ten times. This rearrangement joins TRBV6-2 or TRBV6-3 to TRBJ2-3; D could derive from TRBD1 or TRBD2 (5 bases each). The V gene's germline CDR1 is MNHEY and CDR2 SVGEGT. Trimming removed 5 bases from V and 2 bases from J, with 8 bases in between. The CDR3 has 13 amino acids. The CDR3 sequence: CASSTGTTDTQYF. The CDR3 nucleotides are TGTGCCAGCAGTACGGGGACCACAGATACGCAGTATTTT.

The chain couples TRBV3-1 to TRBJ1-4, with D tentatively TRBD1 (5 bases). The germline V gene has CDR1 LGHDT and CDR2 YNNKEL (reference sequence). This CDR3 comprises 14 residues. The ends were cut back, 0 bases at V and 8 bases at J, with 10 bases in the middle. CDR3 nucleotide sequence: TGTGCCAGCAGCCAAGAAGGGGCCATCGAAAAACTGTTTTTT. Translating it yields CASSQEGAIEKLFF.

Only a few counts were recorded for this clonotype. The chain couples TRBV6-6 to TRBJ1-3; TRBD1 aligns across 9 bases. V was clipped by 4 bases and J by 3 bases; unmatched bases: 4. The CDR3 totals 15 residues. Germline-derived CDR1 and CDR2 are MNHNY and SVGAGI (reference sequence). The chain's CDR3 is CASSLTGGDGNTIYF. CDR3 nucleotides: TGTGCCAGCAGTTTAACAGGGGGCGATGGAAACACCATATATTTT.

This chain uses TRBV2 with TRBJ2-1; 7 bases fit TRBD1. This CDR3 is built from 16 residues. Germline V gene data show CDR1 as SNHLY and CDR2 as FYNNEI. Trimming took 1 base from V and 2 from J; bases not matched to a gene: 5. CDR3 in DNA: TGTGCCAGCAGTGAAGTGGTACAGGGGACCTACAATGAGCAGTTCTTC. It yields the protein CASSEVVQGTYNEQFF.

This clonotype is a singleton in its sample. V is TRBV7-2 and J is TRBJ1-6; possibly TRBD1 for D (6 bases). V gave up 5 bases and J gave up 8 bases, with 13 bases separating them. Germline CDR1 and CDR2: SGHTA and FQGNSA. This CDR3 comprises 14 residues. CDR3: CASSPNRADSPLHF. The CDR3 region has the DNA TGTGCCAGCAGCCCCAACAGGGCTGATTCACCCCTCCACTTT. The whole variable domain, remainder taken from reference TRBV7-2 and TRBJ1-6, is GAGVSQSPSNKVTEKGKDVELRCDPISGHTALYWYRQSLGQGLEFLIYFQGNSAPDKSGLPSDRFSAERTGGSVSTLTIQRTQQEDSAVYLCASSPNRADSPLHFGNGTRLTVT.

The chain carries TRBV5-1 and TRBJ1-4; 7 nucleotides align to TRBD1. The trim removed 0 bases at V and 8 bases at J, leaving 4 bases unmatched. The length of the CDR3 is 14 residues. Per the germline V gene, CDR1 is SGHRS and CDR2 is YFSETQ. The CDR3 region is CASSLAGQREKLFF. The DNA of the CDR3 is TGCGCCAGCAGCTTGGCGGGACAGCGGGAAAAACTGTTTTTT.

This chain links TRBV10-1 with TRBJ2-3; 9 nucleotides match TRBD2. The V and J ends lost 2 bases and 4 bases, in that order; junction bases with no gene match: 4. Germline CDR1 and CDR2: WNHNN and SYGVQD (reference sequence). The CDR3 loop spans 15 amino acids. CDR3 region: CASSESGRRPDTQYF. CDR3 sequence (DNA): TGCGCCAGCAGTGAGAGCGGGAGGCGACCAGATACGCAGTATTTT.

This clonotype was counted only a few times. The chain joins TRBV5-1 to TRBJ2-5; perhaps D is TRBD1 or TRBD2 (5 bases each). Trimming shortened V by 3 bases and J by 4 bases, and 16 bases separated the two germline ends. CDR3 length equals 15 residues. The germline V gene has CDR1 SGHRS and CDR2 YFSETQ. This CDR3 is CASSSLGTVGETQYF. Here the CDR3 DNA reads TGCGCCAGCAGCTCCCTCGGGACCGTGGGAGAGACCCAGTACTTC.

The chain joins TRBV7-9 to TRBJ2-7; D unresolved. Germline CDR1 reads SEHNR; CDR2 reads FQNEAQ (reference sequence). The CDR3 consists of 15 residues. Trimming shortened V by 1 base and J by 0 bases, and 10 bases separated the two germline ends. The CDR3 here is CASSLDVTFSYEQYF. The CDR3 DNA is TGTGCCAGCAGCTTAGATGTGACCTTCTCCTACGAGCAGTACTTC.